The source of this T cell receptor beta chain is a study of Ad26.COV2.S vaccination and SARS-CoV-2 variants. Treatment here: about 20 received Ad26.COV2.S at low or high dose, single or two shots; about 5 received placebo; per-sample allocation not given. Day 63 following the first vaccine or placebo injection was when the samples were taken. Sequenced by immunoSEQ multiplex PCR; TCRdb stores in-frame clones only, minus some. This table holds about 350,000 clones, about 88% found once. Germline CDR1 is SGHVS and CDR2 is FQNEAQ. The J segment lost 4 bases and the V segment lost 5 bases, leaving 7 bases of the junction unmatched. The CDR3 covers 16 residues.

The TCR was taken from a person between 18 and 65 years old who received the Ad26.COV2.S COVID-19 vaccine or a placebo. J is TRBJ2-5 and V is TRBV7-8; TRBD2 matches at 13 bases. Sequenced here: peripheral blood, sampled in a trial of Ad26.COV2.S vaccine versus placebo. In DNA form, the CDR3 reads TGTGCCAGCAGCCGAAGACTAGCGGGGGGTTCAGAGACCCAGTACTTC. Protein product: CASSRRLAGGSETQYF.